Shown below are 17 T cell receptor beta chains from a single sample sequenced in a study of human T cells and chemical hapten exposure. TCRdb independently ran MiXCR on the RACE reads; one entry per CDR3 protein. The table shows 300,000 to 450,000 distinct CDR3 sequences, with 4% to 6% occurring only once. As to time point: pre-sensitization, week 0. The treatment: therapeutic diphenylcyclopropenone sensitization with weekly scalp DPC. Sequences were derived from whole blood, sampled in connection with sensitization to the hapten diphenylcyclopropenone (DPC). The receptors were gathered from a woman aged 45-59 years with alopecia areata. Some clones in this sample may be carry-over from other donors' samples.

This clonotype was found many times. The chain uses TRBV10-3 and TRBJ2-1, with TRBD2 identical over 10 bases. The CDR3 runs 13 residues. V trimming: 6 bases; J trimming: 8 bases; junction bases outside the gene matches: 4. Germline V gene data show CDR1 as ENHRY and CDR2 as SYGVKD. The CDR3 here is CAIRSGGDHEQFF. The CDR3 DNA is TGTGCCATCAGGAGCGGGGGGGACCATGAGCAGTTCTTC.

The chain has TRBV2 and TRBJ2-7; unclear D gene. The germline CDR1 and CDR2 sequences are SNHLY and FYNNEI. V was clipped by 6 bases and J by 6 bases, with 12 bases between them. The CDR3 consists of 12 residues. The CDR3 here is CASRADWGEQYF. CDR3 nucleotide sequence: TGTGCCAGCAGGGCTGACTGGGGCGAGCAGTACTTC.

This clonotype was found a few times. The genes are TRBV28 and TRBJ2-5; no clear D gene. The CDR3 is 15 amino acids. The V gene's germline CDR1 is MDHEN and CDR2 SYDVKM. Trimming took 6 bases from V and 0 from J, leaving 14 bases between them. This CDR3 reads CASRTQAPYQETQYF. In nucleotides, the CDR3 is TGTGCCAGCAGGACTCAGGCTCCGTACCAAGAGACCCAGTACTTC.

This clonotype was counted ten times or more. Germline is not matched at one junction end, which may reflect a read error. The rearrangement links TRBV6-5 to TRBJ2-7; D perhaps matches TRBD1 (5 bases). Germline V gene sequence: CDR1 MNHEY, CDR2 SVGAGI. CDR3 size: 15 residues. This CDR3 is CASSDSTGSSYEQYF. The CDR3 DNA is TGTGCCAGCAGTGACTCAACAGGTTCCTCCTACGAGCAGTACTTC.

This clonotype was picked up many times. The chain is built from TRBV6-6 and TRBJ1-6, with TRBD1 matching over 10 bases. The CDR3 has 17 residues. Germline lookup yields CDR1 MNHNY and CDR2 SVGAGI (reference sequence). V lost 7 bases to trimming and J lost 7 bases; unmatched junction nucleotides: 13. CDR3 nucleotides: TGTGCCAGCACCTTAGGGACAGGGGTTGGGGGAAATTCACCCCTCCACTTT. It encodes CASTLGTGVGGNSPLHF.

This clonotype was observed at least ten times. The rearrangement joins TRBV5-1 to TRBJ2-5; D is tentatively TRBD1 or TRBD2 (5 bases each). CDR1 is SGHRS, CDR2 YFSETQ, per germline. CDR3 size: 17 residues. The ends were cut back, 0 bases at V and 5 bases at J, with 20 bases in the middle. CDR3 residues: CASSLEPSGPFPETQYF. The CDR3, as DNA: TGCGCCAGCAGCTTGGAGCCCTCGGGGCCCTTCCCTGAGACCCAGTACTTC.

V is TRBV5-1 and J is TRBJ1-5; no firm D call. The V end was cut by 1 base, the J end by 10 bases, with 15 bases between. In germline, CDR1 is SGHRS, CDR2 YFSETQ. This CDR3 spans 14 amino acids. The CDR3: CASSLSGQRDPQHF. DNA of the CDR3: TGCGCCAGCAGCTTGTCGGGCCAGAGAGATCCCCAGCATTTT.

This clonotype was seen ten or more times. CDR3 bases: TGCGCCAGCAGCTTGGCAGGGATTCCTGAGCAGTTCTTC. Amino acids: CASSLAGIPEQFF. The chain carries TRBV5-1 and TRBJ2-1; possible D gene TRBD1, 5 bases. The CDR3 sequence is 13 residues long. Trimming shortened V by 0 bases and J by 9 bases, and 10 bases separated the two germline ends. From germline, CDR1 is SGHRS and CDR2 YFSETQ.

Ten or more counts support this clonotype. This chain links TRBV6-2 or TRBV6-3 with TRBJ2-7; possibly TRBD2 for D (6 bases). This CDR3 is built from 11 residues. V dropped 6 bases and J dropped 7 bases, with 10 bases sitting between them. Germline CDR1 MNHEY, CDR2 SVGEGT. The CDR3: CASSHGGEQYF. The CDR3 DNA is TGTGCCAGCAGCCACGGGGGTGAGCAGTACTTC.

As regards this clonotype: A much larger clone is a single base away; this may be a read error. The V gene is TRBV18, the J gene TRBJ1-6; no definite D call. The CDR3 spans 15 residues. V was cut by 3 bases and J by 6 bases, with 12 bases left in between. Germline CDR1 reads KGHSH; CDR2 reads LQKENI. The CDR3 nucleotides read TGTGCCAGCTCACCCGGGATAGCCACTAATTCACCCCTCCACTTT. Translating gives CASSPGIATNSPLHF.

CDR3 sequence: CASSFGGSPAYEQYF. The CDR3 DNA follows: TGTGCCAGCAGTTTTGGCGGATCCCCTGCCTACGAGCAGTACTTC. The rearrangement uses TRBV28 and TRBJ2-7; D remains ambiguous. This CDR3 is built from 15 residues. Trimming pared 3 bases from V and 2 bases from J, leaving 14 bases between. Germline V CDR1 and CDR2: MDHEN, SYDVKM.

The chain uses TRBV18 and TRBJ1-5, with unresolved D. The CDR3 contains 16 residues. The V gene's germline CDR1 is KGHSH and CDR2 LQKENI. With 0 bases removed from V and 0 bases from J, the gap between germline ends came to 9 bases. The CDR3 spells CASSPPGLNSNQPQHF. CDR3 coding DNA: TGTGCCAGCTCACCACCTGGGTTAAATAGCAATCAGCCCCAGCATTTT.

There are many counts of this clonotype. The chain is built from TRBV6-2 or TRBV6-3 and TRBJ1-6; D is unclear. Trimming took 2 bases from V and 7 from J, leaving 9 bases between them. The germline V gene encodes CDR1 MNHEY and CDR2 SVGEGT. The CDR3 consists of 14 residues. CDR3 DNA: TGTGCCAGCAGTTACGCGGAGGGAAATTCACCCCTCCACTTT. It codes for CASSYAEGNSPLHF.

The chain has TRBV27 and TRBJ2-3, with D unresolved. The CDR3 extends over 15 amino acids. Germline CDR1 reads MNHEY; CDR2 reads SMNVEV (reference sequence). V dropped 5 bases and J dropped 2 bases, with 14 bases sitting between them. CDR3 residues: CASSPHLLNTDTQYF. DNA of the CDR3: TGTGCCAGCAGTCCACACCTACTCAACACAGATACGCAGTATTTT.

The V and J genes are TRBV3-1 and TRBJ2-2, with 11 bases aligning to TRBD1. Germline values: CDR1 LGHDT, CDR2 YNNKEL (reference sequence). After removal of 6 bases from V and 5 bases from J, the junction contained 5 bases not matched to a gene. CDR3 length equals 15 residues. CDR3 DNA sequence: TGTGCCAGCAGTTCTGGGACAGGGGGGACCGGGGAGCTGTTTTTT. The encoded protein is CASSSGTGGTGELFF.

This clonotype was counted a few times. The chain employs TRBV28 and TRBJ1-2; D perhaps matches TRBD1 (5 bases). Germline V gene sequence: CDR1 MDHEN, CDR2 SYDVKM. V was trimmed by 6 bases and J by 5 bases, leaving 16 bases between them. The CDR3 length is 14 residues. The CDR3 region is CASRTVSLTYGYTF. CDR3 coding DNA: TGTGCCAGCAGGACAGTGAGCCTTACATATGGCTACACCTTC.

This clonotype has just a few counts. The chain couples TRBV4-3 to TRBJ1-2; D call uncertain. Trimming stripped 0 bases from V and 2 bases from J, with 13 bases between. The CDR3 is made up of 16 amino acids. Germline CDR1 and CDR2: LGHNA and YSLEER. The CDR3 spells CASSQDRGPPNYGYTF. CDR3 DNA sequence: TGCGCCAGCAGCCAAGATCGTGGACCGCCAAACTATGGCTACACCTTC.